The present T cell receptor beta chain was sequenced within a study of T cells after posttransplantation cyclophosphamide (dated by TCRdb to 2015 to 2016). General notes on the study: The study tracked T cell repertoire reconstitution by TRB sequencing after myeloablative bone marrow transplantation using posttransplantation cyclophosphamide as GVHD prophylaxis. Samples from roughly 35 PTCy-treated patients, along with samples from about 17 of their related bone marrow donors, underwent antigen receptor sequencing. Blood from all 35 or so PTCy patients with 1-year posttransplant specimens was subjected to TRB sequencing. In 3 patients, TRB sequencing was also performed on up to 3 more blood samples taken 2 to 5.2 years after transplant, and in 4 patients, pretransplant blood was also TRB-sequenced. Because TRA and TRB clonality correlated tightly in roughly 10 samples, the subsequent TCR analyses were limited to TRB only. Public TRB sequences were checked against a database of over 3,500 sequences associated with responses to pathogens, tumor antigens, self-antigens and alloantigens.

On the day of marrow donation, related bone marrow donors gave peripheral blood samples. Mononuclear cells from peripheral blood and bone marrow were separated by Ficoll-Hypaque density centrifugation and then cryopreserved. Beyond this particular receptor, the publication reports: The TRB repertoires of T cells infiltrating skin or the GI tract showed only limited overlap with the TRB repertoires found in blood. Donor-recipient similarity was low at 1-2 months but increased during the first year, and donor CD8+ memory clones often dominated later blood repertoires. Across 45 patients, recipient CMV seropositivity and CMV reactivation were highly associated with TRB clonality; PTCy diversity was similar to CNI/methotrexate controls.

TRB sequencing was run on genomic DNA with either the immunoSEQ assay at survey resolution or the hsTCRB kit. From the authors' description of their analysis: The immunoSEQ software handled initial read processing, and the LymphoSeq R package was used for repertoire analyses. Clonality was computed as 1 minus normalized Shannon entropy, and a Gini coefficient was also calculated for each TRB dataset. Phenotypes of unsorted samples were inferred by mapping TRB sequences from sorted subsets of the recipient or donor onto unsorted samples of the same recipient. Not all clones reach the TCRdb copy of this immuneACCESS table, which keeps in-frame sequences only. Checked studies attribute under half of the gap to unresolved V genes and leave the rest unexplained. That table furnishes V, J and clone size, whereas the DNA furnished D and trimming. Across this sample there are 25,000 to 30,000 clones, with 86% seen only once. The top ten constitute around 3.5% of the sample.

The germline V gene gives CDR1 as SGDLS and CDR2 as YYNGEE. Measured from the cysteine to the phenylalanine, the CDR3 is 14 residues long. CDR3 DNA only is kept here, 42 bases in frame from base 1. V is clipped by 1 base and J by 4 bases, and the sequence between their germline boundaries is 10 bases long. Details on this clone: The antigen it recognizes is unknown. Within one base of it there is no much larger clone, and no base qualities were kept.

The sample consisted of PBMCs. Here the chain combines TRBV9 and TRBJ2-3, with a tentative D gene TRBD2 over 6 matching bases. The clonotype comes from a man aged 50 to 60. The DNA sequence reads TGTGCCAGCAGCGTAACGGGAGTGGCAGATACGCAGTATTTT. It translates to CASSVTGVADTQYF. Supplemented by the reference TRBV9 and TRBJ2-3 proteins around the CDR3, the complete variable domain is DSGVTQTPKHLITATGQRVTLRCSPRSGDLSVYWYQQSLDQGLQFLIQYYNGEERAKGNILERFSAQQFPDLHSELNLSSLELGDSALYFCASSVTGVADTQYFGPGTRLTVL.